The clone carrying this T cell receptor beta chain was counted ten times or more. Its antigen is as yet unknown. Where ophthalmopathy was present, donors had moderate-to-severe activity, CAS ≥3, NOSPECS ≥4 and duration under 3 months. No donor had other autoimmune disease, uncontrolled infection, pregnancy or lactation. This entry is derived from a study of Graves' ophthalmopathy and Graves' hyperthyroidism. For repertoire sequencing, the TCR beta CDR3 regions were amplified from RNA transcripts. The workflow started with a first-round RT-PCR run with HTBI primers and then moved on to a second-round multiplex PCR. TCRdb used MiXCR to reprocess the multiplex PCR reads, holding one entry per CDR3 protein. The sample has fewer than 400,000 distinct CDR3 sequences, around 17% seen once. Study results and caveats: Ophthalmopathy was separated from stable hyperthyroidism by a 13-signature model with around 89% sensitivity and about 79% specificity. Most expanded clonotypes from thyroid (those above 0.001 frequency) were also found in blood.

The source of this sequence is a woman under 30 with Graves' ophthalmopathy. The sequenced sample consisted of peripheral blood.

Written as DNA, the CDR3 is TGTGCCAGCAGGTGGACAGGGAGAGCTTTCTTT. The encoded protein is CASRWTGRAFF. The gene calls are TRBV6-2 or TRBV6-3 and TRBJ1-1; 8 positions match TRBD1. V shed 6 bases, J shed 10 bases, and the junction held 4 bases outside the gene matches. CDR3 length equals 11 residues. Germline lookup yields CDR1 MNHEY and CDR2 SVGEGT.